A selection of T cell receptor beta chains follows, all from one sample in a study of long-term antiretroviral therapy in people with HIV. Sequencing used immunoSEQ multiplex PCR; TCRdb keeps in-frame clones, though not all of them. The sample lists around 29,000 clones; approximately 95% were seen once. Source: unsorted PBMCs, taken 5.3 years after starting antiretroviral therapy. These receptors all come from a man under 40 with HIV. The CDR3 runs from the conserved cysteine through the conserved F or W. D genes are given only for firm matches. Not all rows give a size; the values are once, few, many and, for expanded clones, a class.

CASSNPGSGNTIYF,TGTGCCAGCAGCAACCCTGGGTCTGGAAACACCATATATTTT,-,TRBV5-4,TRBJ1-3,14,-
CASSEVSYEQYF,TGCGCCAGCAGTGAAGTAAGCTACGAGCAGTACTTC,-,TRBV10-1,TRBJ2-7,12,-
CASSPFEDRVYTGELFF,TGCGCCAGCAGCCCTTTCGAGGACAGGGTGTACACCGGGGAGCTGTTTTTT,-,TRBV4-1,TRBJ2-2,17,TRBD1
CASSMTGGEYEQYF,TGTGCCAGTAGTATGACAGGGGGCGAGTACGAGCAGTACTTC,few,TRBV19,TRBJ2-7,14,TRBD1
CASGERGGFADTQYF,TGTGCCAGCGGGGAGCGGGGGGGCTTCGCAGATACGCAGTATTTT,-,TRBV25-1,TRBJ2-3,15,TRBD2
CASSVVKGVNTEAFF,TGTGCCAGCAGCGTAGTAAAAGGGGTGAACACTGAAGCTTTCTTT,-,TRBV9,TRBJ1-1,15,-
CATSRTGGVRETQYF,TGTGCCACCAGCAGAACCGGGGGGGTCCGGGAGACCCAGTACTTC,-,TRBV15,TRBJ2-5,15,TRBD2
CASSMGGPETQYF,TGTGCCAGCAGCATGGGGGGACCAGAGACCCAGTACTTC,once,TRBV5-5,TRBJ2-5,13,-
CASSQEGQGAYYGYTF,TGCGCCAGCAGCCAAGAAGGGCAGGGGGCTTACTATGGCTACACCTTC,-,TRBV4-1,TRBJ1-2,16,TRBD1
CASSLVDSPLGYTF,TGTGCCAGCAGCTTAGTTGATTCGCCGCTTGGCTACACCTTC,-,TRBV7-6,TRBJ1-2,14,-
CASSFRAGPETQYF,TGTGCCAGCAGCTTTCGGGCGGGGCCGGAGACCCAGTACTTC,once,TRBV7-2,TRBJ2-5,14,-
CASSLDLQLKGDQPQHF,TGTGCCAGCAGCTTAGATCTCCAGCTGAAAGGGGATCAGCCCCAGCATTTT,-,TRBV7-9,TRBJ1-5,17,-
CASSPGGGDTGELFF,TGTGCCAGCAGCCCCGGGGGGGGCGACACCGGGGAGCTGTTTTTT,-,TRBV7-8,TRBJ2-2,15,TRBD2
CASSEAQTQYF,TGTGCCAGCAGTGAGGCCCAGACCCAGTACTTC,-,TRBV6-5,TRBJ2-5,11,-
CSANGASNTDTQYF,TGCAGCGCCAATGGGGCGAGCAACACAGATACGCAGTATTTT,-,TRBV29-1,TRBJ2-3,14,-
CAWSGVRGRATKNIQYF,TGTGCCTGGAGCGGAGTTCGGGGGCGAGCGACCAAAAACATTCAGTACTTC,-,TRBV30,TRBJ2-4,17,-
CASSFSGTNEQFF,TGTGCCAGCAGCTTCTCTGGGACTAACGAGCAGTTCTTC,-,TRBV11-2,TRBJ2-1,13,TRBD2